This T cell receptor (beta chain) was recovered during a study of cytomegalovirus exposure and HLA in healthy donors. This clone was detected a few times. Antigen unknown. The same CDR3 also results from other DNA sequences found in this sample. Whole-study findings and limits: Indistinguishable V segments, including TRBV6-2 and TRBV6-3, were excluded. A reported reduction in N-insertions relative to the 666-donor mean was seen in an Asian-associated ancestry cluster in a later analysis. After further analysis at a later stage, roughly 16,000 TCR beta sequences were associated with HLA alleles at 0.05 false discovery rate. A later analysis appeared to link common viral pathogens to several of the most significant clusters.

Vbeta (60) and Jbeta (13) primers were used in the PCR. Measured with immunoSEQ multiplex PCR; TCRdb has only the in-frame clones, and not every one. The table includes about 140,000 clones, 77% detected once. Germline V gene data show CDR1 as MDHEN and CDR2 as SYDVKM. With V trimmed by 6 bases and J by 4 bases, 7 bases remained unmatched. This CDR3 has 14 amino acids. The sample taken for sequencing was PBMCs. This clonotype originated in a man younger than 45 in good health and CMV-seronegative. The J gene is TRBJ2-5, the V gene TRBV28; 8 nucleotides align to TRBD2. CDR3 amino acids: CASSPGLAGETQYF. CDR3 bases: TGTGCCAGCAGCCCAGGACTAGCAGGAGAGACCCAGTACTTC. Drawing the rest from reference TRBV28 and TRBJ2-5, the complete variable domain is DVKVTQSSRYLVKRTGEKVFLECVQDMDHENMFWYRQDPGLGLRLIYFSYDVKMKEKGDIPEGYSVSREKKERFSLILESASTNQTSMYLCASSPGLAGETQYFGPGTRLLVL.